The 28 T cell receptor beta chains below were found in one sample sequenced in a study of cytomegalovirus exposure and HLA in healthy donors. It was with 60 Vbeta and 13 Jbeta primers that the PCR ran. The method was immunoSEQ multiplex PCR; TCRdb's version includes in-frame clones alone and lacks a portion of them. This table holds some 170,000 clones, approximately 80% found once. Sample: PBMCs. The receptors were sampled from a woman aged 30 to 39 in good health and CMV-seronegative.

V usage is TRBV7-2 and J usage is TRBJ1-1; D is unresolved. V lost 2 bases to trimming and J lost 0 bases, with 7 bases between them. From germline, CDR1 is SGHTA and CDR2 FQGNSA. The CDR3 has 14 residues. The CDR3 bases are TGTGCCAGCAGCTTATTTCTCTTGAACACTGAAGCTTTCTTT. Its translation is CASSLFLLNTEAFF.

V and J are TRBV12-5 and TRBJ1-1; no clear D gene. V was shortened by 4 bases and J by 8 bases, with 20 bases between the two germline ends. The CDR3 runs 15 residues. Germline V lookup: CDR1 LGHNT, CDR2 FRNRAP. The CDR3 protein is CASGSPLVIPGEAFF. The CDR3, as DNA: TGTGCTAGTGGTTCCCCGTTGGTGATCCCCGGGGAAGCTTTCTTT.

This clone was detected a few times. CDR3: CASSVRDRVKNTEAFF. Written as DNA, the CDR3 is TGCGCCAGCAGCGTCCGGGACAGGGTTAAGAACACTGAAGCTTTCTTT. The chain has TRBV5-1 and TRBJ1-1, with 9 bases aligning to TRBD1. From germline, CDR1 is SGHRS and CDR2 YFSETQ. V shed 4 bases, J shed 1 base, and the junction held 8 bases outside the gene matches. The length of the CDR3 is 16 residues.

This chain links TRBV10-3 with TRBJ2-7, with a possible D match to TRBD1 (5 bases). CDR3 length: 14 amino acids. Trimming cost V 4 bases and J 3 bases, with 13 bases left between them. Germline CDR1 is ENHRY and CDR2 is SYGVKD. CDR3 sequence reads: CAISGTDTIYEQYF. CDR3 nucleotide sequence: TGTGCCATCAGTGGAACGGACACTATCTACGAGCAGTACTTC.

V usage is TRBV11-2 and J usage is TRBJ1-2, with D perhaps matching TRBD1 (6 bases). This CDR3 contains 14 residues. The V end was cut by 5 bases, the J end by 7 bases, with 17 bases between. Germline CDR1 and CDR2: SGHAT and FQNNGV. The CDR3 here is CASSRGGQSLGYTF. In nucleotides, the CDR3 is TGTGCCAGCAGCAGAGGAGGACAGAGCCTTGGCTACACCTTC.

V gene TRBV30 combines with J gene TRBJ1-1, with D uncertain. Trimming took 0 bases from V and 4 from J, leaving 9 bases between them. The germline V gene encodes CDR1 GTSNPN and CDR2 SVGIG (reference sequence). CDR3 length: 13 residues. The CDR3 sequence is CAWSVAPGTEAFF. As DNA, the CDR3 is TGTGCCTGGAGTGTCGCACCGGGCACTGAAGCTTTCTTT.

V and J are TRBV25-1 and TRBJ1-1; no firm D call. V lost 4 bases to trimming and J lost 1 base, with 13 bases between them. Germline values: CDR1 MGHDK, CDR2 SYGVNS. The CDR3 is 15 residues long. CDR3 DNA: TGTGCCAGCAGTGGCAGATTATCACAGAACACTGAAGCTTTCTTT. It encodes CASSGRLSQNTEAFF.

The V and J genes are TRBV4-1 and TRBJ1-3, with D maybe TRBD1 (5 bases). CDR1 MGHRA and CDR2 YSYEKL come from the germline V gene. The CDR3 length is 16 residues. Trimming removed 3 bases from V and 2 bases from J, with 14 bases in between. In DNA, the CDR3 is TGCGCCAGCAGCCAGGAGACAGCGCTTACTGGAAACACCATATATTTT. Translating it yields CASSQETALTGNTIYF.

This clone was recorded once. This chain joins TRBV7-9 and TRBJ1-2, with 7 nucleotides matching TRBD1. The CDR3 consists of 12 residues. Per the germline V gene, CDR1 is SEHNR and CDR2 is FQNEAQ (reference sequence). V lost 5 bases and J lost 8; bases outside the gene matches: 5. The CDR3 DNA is TGTGCCAGCAGCCGGGGACAGCAAGGCTACACCTTC. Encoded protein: CASSRGQQGYTF.

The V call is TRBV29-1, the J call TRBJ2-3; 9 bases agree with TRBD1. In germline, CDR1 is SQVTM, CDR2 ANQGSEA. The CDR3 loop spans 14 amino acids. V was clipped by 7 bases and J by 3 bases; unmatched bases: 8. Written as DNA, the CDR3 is TGCAGCGCCACGGGACAGGGTGATACAGATACGCAGTATTTT. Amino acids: CSATGQGDTDTQYF.

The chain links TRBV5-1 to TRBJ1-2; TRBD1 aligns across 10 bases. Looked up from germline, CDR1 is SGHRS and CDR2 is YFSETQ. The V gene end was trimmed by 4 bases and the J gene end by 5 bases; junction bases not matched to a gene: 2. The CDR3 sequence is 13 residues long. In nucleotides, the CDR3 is TGCGCCAGCAGCCAGGACAGGGGGTATGGCTACACCTTC. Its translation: CASSQDRGYGYTF.

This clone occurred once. The CDR3 loop is CASLSSRGDETQYF. The CDR3 DNA reads TGTGCCAGCCTGAGTAGCAGGGGGGACGAGACCCAGTACTTC. This sequence joins TRBV2 and TRBJ2-5; weak D call: TRBD1 (7 bases). Trimming removed 8 bases at V and 5 bases at J, with 18 bases between. From germline, CDR1 is SNHLY and CDR2 FYNNEI. CDR3 length equals 14 residues.

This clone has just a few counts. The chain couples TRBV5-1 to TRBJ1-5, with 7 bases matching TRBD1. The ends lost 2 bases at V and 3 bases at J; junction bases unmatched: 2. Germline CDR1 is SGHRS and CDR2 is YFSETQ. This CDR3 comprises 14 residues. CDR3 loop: CASSLTGDNQPQHF. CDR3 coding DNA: TGCGCCAGCAGCTTAACAGGGGACAATCAGCCCCAGCATTTT.

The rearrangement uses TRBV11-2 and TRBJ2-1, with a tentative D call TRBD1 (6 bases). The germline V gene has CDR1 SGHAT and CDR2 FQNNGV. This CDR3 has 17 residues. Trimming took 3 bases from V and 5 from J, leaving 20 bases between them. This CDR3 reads CASSFFPRQAGDNEQFF. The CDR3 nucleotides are TGTGCCAGCAGCTTTTTTCCCCGCCAGGCAGGGGACAATGAGCAGTTCTTC. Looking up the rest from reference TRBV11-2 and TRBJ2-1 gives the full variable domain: EAGVAQSPRYKIIEKRQSVAFWCNPISGHATLYWYQQILGQGPKLLIQFQNNGVVDDSQLPKDRFSAERLKGVDSTLKIQPAKLEDSAVYLCASSFFPRQAGDNEQFFGPGTRLTVL.

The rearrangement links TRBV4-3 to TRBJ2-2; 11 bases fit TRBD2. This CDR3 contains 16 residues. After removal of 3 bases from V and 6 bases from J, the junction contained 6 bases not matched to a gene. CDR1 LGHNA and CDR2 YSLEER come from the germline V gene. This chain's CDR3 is CASSQDPGLAAGELFF. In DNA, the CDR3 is TGCGCCAGCAGCCAGGACCCGGGACTAGCGGCCGGGGAGCTGTTTTTT.

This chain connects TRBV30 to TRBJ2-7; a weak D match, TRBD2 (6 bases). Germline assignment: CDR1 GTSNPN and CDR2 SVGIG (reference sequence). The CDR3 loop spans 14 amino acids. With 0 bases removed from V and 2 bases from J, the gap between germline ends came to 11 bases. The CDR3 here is CAWSVAWGAYEQYF. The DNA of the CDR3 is TGTGCCTGGAGTGTAGCGTGGGGGGCCTACGAGCAGTACTTC.

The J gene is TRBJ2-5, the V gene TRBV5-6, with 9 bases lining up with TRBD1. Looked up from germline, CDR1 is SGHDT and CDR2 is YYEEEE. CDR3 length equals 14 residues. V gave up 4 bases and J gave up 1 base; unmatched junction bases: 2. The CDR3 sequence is CASSRTGAQETQYF. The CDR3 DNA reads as TGTGCCAGCAGCCGGACAGGGGCCCAAGAGACCCAGTACTTC.

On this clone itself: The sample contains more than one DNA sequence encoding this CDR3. This chain's CDR3 is CASSLGGANEQFF. CDR3 DNA sequence: TGCGCCAGCAGCCTTGGGGGGGCGAATGAGCAGTTCTTC. V and J are TRBV5-1 and TRBJ2-1, with TRBD2 as a possible D gene (7 bases). Germline CDR1 and CDR2: SGHRS and YFSETQ. The CDR3 is made up of 13 amino acids. Deletions cut 4 bases from V and 7 bases from J, with 12 bases between.

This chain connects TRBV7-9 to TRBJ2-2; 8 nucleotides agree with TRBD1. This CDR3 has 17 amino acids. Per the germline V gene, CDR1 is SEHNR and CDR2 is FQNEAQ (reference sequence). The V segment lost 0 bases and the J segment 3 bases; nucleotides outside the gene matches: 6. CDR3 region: CASSLALVDRDTGELFF. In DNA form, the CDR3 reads TGTGCCAGCAGCTTAGCCCTCGTGGACAGGGACACCGGGGAGCTGTTTTTT.

The CDR3 bases are TGTGCCAGCAGCTTTAGTACGGGAGGGACCACAGATACGCAGTATTTT. This gives the protein CASSFSTGGTTDTQYF. The rearrangement uses TRBV5-6 and TRBJ2-3, with 8 nucleotides matching TRBD2. There are 16 residues in the CDR3. CDR1 is SGHDT, CDR2 YYEEEE, per germline. V trimming: 2 bases; J trimming: 2 bases; junction bases outside the gene matches: 7.

DNA for the CDR3: TGTGCCAGCAGTTACTCGCTTCCCGGGAACGAGCAGTACTTC. It specifies CASSYSLPGNEQYF. The chain joins TRBV6-5 to TRBJ2-7, with a possible D match to TRBD2 (5 bases). The germline CDR1 and CDR2 sequences are MNHEY and SVGAGI. This CDR3 has 14 residues. V shed 0 bases and J shed 5 bases, with 11 bases lying between them.

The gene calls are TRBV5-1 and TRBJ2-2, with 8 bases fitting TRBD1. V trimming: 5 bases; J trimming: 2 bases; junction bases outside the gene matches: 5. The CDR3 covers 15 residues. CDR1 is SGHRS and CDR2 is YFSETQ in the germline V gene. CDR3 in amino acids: CASRMTGVNTGELFF. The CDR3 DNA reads TGCGCCAGCAGAATGACAGGGGTTAACACCGGGGAGCTGTTTTTT.

The chain's CDR3 is CASSYVPESAGANVLTF. The CDR3 DNA sequence: TGCGCCAGCAGCTATGTCCCAGAGAGCGCTGGGGCCAACGTCCTGACTTTC. This chain joins TRBV5-1 and TRBJ2-6; unclear D gene. CDR1 SGHRS and CDR2 YFSETQ come from the germline V gene. Between the trimmed V and J ends, which lost 3 bases and 2 bases, there was a span of 15 bases. The CDR3 sequence is 17 residues long.

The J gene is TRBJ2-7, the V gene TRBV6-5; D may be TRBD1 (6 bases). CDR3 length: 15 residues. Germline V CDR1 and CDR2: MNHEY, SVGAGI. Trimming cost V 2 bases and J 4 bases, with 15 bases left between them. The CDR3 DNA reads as TGTGCCAGCAGTTACCGCGGACAGTCCTCTTACGAGCAGTACTTC. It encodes CASSYRGQSSYEQYF.

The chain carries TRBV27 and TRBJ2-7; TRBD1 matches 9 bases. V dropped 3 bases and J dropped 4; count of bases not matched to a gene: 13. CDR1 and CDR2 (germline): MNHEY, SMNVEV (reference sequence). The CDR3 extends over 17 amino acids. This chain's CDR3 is CASSFSAGDRDSYEQYF. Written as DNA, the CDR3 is TGTGCCAGCAGTTTCTCGGCTGGGGACAGGGATTCGTACGAGCAGTACTTC.

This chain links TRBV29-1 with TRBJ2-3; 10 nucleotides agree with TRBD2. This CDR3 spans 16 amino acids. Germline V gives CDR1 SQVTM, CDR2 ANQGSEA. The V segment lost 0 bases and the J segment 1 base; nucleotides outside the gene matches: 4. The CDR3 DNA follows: TGCAGCGTTGAAGATCGGACTAGCGGAGGCACAGATACGCAGTATTTT. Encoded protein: CSVEDRTSGGTDTQYF.

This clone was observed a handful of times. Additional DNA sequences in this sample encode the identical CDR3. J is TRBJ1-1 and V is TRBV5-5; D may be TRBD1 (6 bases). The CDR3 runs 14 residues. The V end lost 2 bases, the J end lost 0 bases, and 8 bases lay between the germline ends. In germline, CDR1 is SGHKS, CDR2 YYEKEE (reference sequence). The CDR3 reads CASSLQGMNTEAFF. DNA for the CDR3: TGTGCCAGCAGCTTACAGGGTATGAACACTGAAGCTTTCTTT.

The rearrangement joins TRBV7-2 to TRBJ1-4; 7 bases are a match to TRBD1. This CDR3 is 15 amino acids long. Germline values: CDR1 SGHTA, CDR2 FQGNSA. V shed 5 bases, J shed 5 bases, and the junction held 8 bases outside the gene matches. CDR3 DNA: TGTGCCAGCAGCGGGCAGGGGGTTACAAATGAAAAACTGTTTTTT. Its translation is CASSGQGVTNEKLFF.